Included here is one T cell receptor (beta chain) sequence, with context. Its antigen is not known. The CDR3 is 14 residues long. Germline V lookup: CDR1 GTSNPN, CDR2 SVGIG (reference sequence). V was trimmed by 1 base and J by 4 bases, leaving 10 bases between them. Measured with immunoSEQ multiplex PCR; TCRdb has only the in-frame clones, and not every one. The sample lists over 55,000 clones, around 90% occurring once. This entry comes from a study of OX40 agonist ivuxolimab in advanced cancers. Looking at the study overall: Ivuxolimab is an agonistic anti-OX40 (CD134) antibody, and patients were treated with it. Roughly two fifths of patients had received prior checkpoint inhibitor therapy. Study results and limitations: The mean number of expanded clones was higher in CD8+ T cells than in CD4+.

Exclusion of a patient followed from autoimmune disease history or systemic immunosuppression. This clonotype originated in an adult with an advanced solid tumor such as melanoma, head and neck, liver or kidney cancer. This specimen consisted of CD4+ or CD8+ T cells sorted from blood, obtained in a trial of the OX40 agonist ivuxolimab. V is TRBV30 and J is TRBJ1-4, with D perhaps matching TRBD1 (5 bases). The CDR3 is CAWSAGLLNEKLFF. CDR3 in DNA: TGTGCCTGGAGTGCGGGACTCCTTAATGAAAAACTGTTTTTT.